These T cell receptor beta chains were read from a single sample in a study of graft-versus-host responses after intestinal transplantation. No antigens are known for them. Clones were sequenced by immunoSEQ multiplex PCR, and TCRdb holds only the in-frame ones, with some missing. The table records 71,000 or so clones, roughly 87% of them present only once. The sequences come from unstimulated CD8+ T cells sorted from spleen or lymph node cells, collected before intestinal transplant. These receptor sequences come from a human donor who received an intestinal transplant. Each CDR3 is given with its conserved first and last residue. D genes are given only for firm matches. Clone size is given for some rows only: seen once, a few or many times, or a class if the clone is expanded.

v_gene,j_gene,d_gene,abundance,CDR3nt,CDR3aa
TRBV13,TRBJ2-1,.,.,TGTGCCAGCGGGGGCAGGAGCTCCTACAATGAGCAGTTCTTC,CASGGRSSYNEQFF
TRBV5-6,TRBJ2-7,.,few,TGTGCCAGCAGCTTCGGCCAGGCGAACGAGCAGTACTTC,CASSFGQANEQYF
TRBV18,TRBJ2-7,TRBD1,.,TGTGCCAGCTCACCAGCCGGGACAGGGGGTTTCGAGCAGTACTTC,CASSPAGTGGFEQYF
TRBV6-5,TRBJ1-4,TRBD1,.,TGTGCCAGCAGACCCGGGACAGTAAATGAAAAACTGTTTTTT,CASRPGTVNEKLFF
TRBV29-1,TRBJ1-2,.,.,TGCAGCGTTGCGGACTATGGCTACACCTTC,CSVADYGYTF
TRBV19,TRBJ1-5,.,.,TGTGCCAGTAGTATAACCGTTATAGATCAGCCCCAGCATTTT,CASSITVIDQPQHF
TRBV6-1,TRBJ2-3,TRBD2,once,TGTGCCGGCACAGCGGGGGATAGCACAGATACGCAGTATTTT,CAGTAGDSTDTQYF
TRBV15,TRBJ2-7,.,once,TGTGCCACCAGCAGCTCGACAGGAATCGCCTACGAGCAGTACTTC,CATSSSTGIAYEQYF
TRBV7-9,TRBJ1-2,TRBD1,.,TGTGCCAGCAGCTCAGGGGGTTATGGCTACACCTTC,CASSSGGYGYTF
TRBV7-9,TRBJ2-2,.,.,TGTGCCAGCAAGGGGTCTCAGGGGAACACCGGGGAGCTGTTTTTT,CASKGSQGNTGELFF
TRBV9,TRBJ1-6,TRBD1,.,TGTGCCAGCAGCCCAGGGGGCAGCAATTCACCCCTCCACTTT,CASSPGGSNSPLHF
TRBV5-6,TRBJ2-5,TRBD2,.,TGTGCCAGCAGCCTTAGCGGGGAAGAGACCCAGTACTTC,CASSLSGEETQYF
TRBV6-5,TRBJ1-2,TRBD1,.,TGTGCCAGCACCCCAGGGGGCGCCTATGGCTACACCTTC,CASTPGGAYGYTF
TRBV27,TRBJ2-1,TRBD1,.,TGTGCCAGCAGTCTACAGGGGGCGAAAAATGAGCAGTTCTTC,CASSLQGAKNEQFF
TRBV10-2,TRBJ2-3,.,.,TGCGCCAGCAGTGACGGCGGGGGCCCGAAAGATACGCAGTATTTT,CASSDGGGPKDTQYF
TRBV5-5,TRBJ2-1,.,.,TGTGCCAGCAGCCCAGACGCGGGGACAGCCTACAATGAGCAGTTCTTC,CASSPDAGTAYNEQFF
TRBV12-5,TRBJ1-1,TRBD1,.,TGTGCTAGTGGTTGGGACAGGGTGAACACTGAAGCTTTCTTT,CASGWDRVNTEAFF
TRBV7-2,TRBJ2-7,.,.,TGTGCCAGCAGCTTAGGGTTGGCGGCCTACGAGCAGTACTTC,CASSLGLAAYEQYF
TRBV9,TRBJ1-1,TRBD1,.,TGTGCCAGCATGTCAACAGGGGCCACTGAAGCTTTCTTT,CASMSTGATEAFF
TRBV4-2,TRBJ1-2,.,.,TGTGCCAGCAGCCAAGGTTCGGGTCTCGGCTACACCTTC,CASSQGSGLGYTF
TRBV29-1,TRBJ1-1,TRBD1,.,TGCAGCGCCCCGGGACAGGGGAACACTGAAGCTTTCTTT,CSAPGQGNTEAFF
TRBV9,TRBJ1-2,TRBD1,.,TGTGCCAGCAGCGTAGTAAGCTCCGGGACAGGGGATCTCGATGGCTACACCTTC,CASSVVSSGTGDLDGYTF
TRBV27,TRBJ1-5,.,.,TGTGCCACAGGGGAGGGCAGCAATCAGCCCCAGCATTTT,CATGEGSNQPQHF
TRBV14,TRBJ2-7,.,.,TGTGCCAGCAGCCTATACAGGGTCCACGAGCAGTACTTC,CASSLYRVHEQYF
TRBV23-1,TRBJ2-7,.,.,TGCGCCAGCAGTCAACCCCCGGGACACCTACGATCCTACGAGCAGTACTTC,CASSQPPGHLRSYEQYF
TRBV6-5,TRBJ2-5,.,once,TGTGCCAGCAGCTACGGACAGCCGGAGACCCAGTACTTC,CASSYGQPETQYF
TRBV25-1,TRBJ2-2,TRBD2,once,TGTGCCAGCAGTGACGGACTAGCGGTTGACGGGGAGCTGTTTTTT,CASSDGLAVDGELFF
TRBV25-1,TRBJ1-4,TRBD1,.,TGTGCCAGCAGGACCGACGGGACAGACGCAACTAATGAAAAACTGTTTTTT,CASRTDGTDATNEKLFF
TRBV27,TRBJ1-5,.,.,TGTGCCAGCAGTCCGGGGGGGGGTCAGCCCCAGCATTTT,CASSPGGGQPQHF
TRBV15,TRBJ2-7,.,.,TGTGCCACCAGCACATCTACTAGCTACGAGCAGTACTTC,CATSTSTSYEQYF
TRBV28,TRBJ1-2,TRBD1,.,TGTGCCAGCAGCCAACAGACAGGGCCCAACTATGGCTACACCTTC,CASSQQTGPNYGYTF
TRBV19,TRBJ2-1,.,.,TGTGCCAGTAGTTCCGGGAATTCCTACAATGAGCAGTTCTTC,CASSSGNSYNEQFF
TRBV5-1,TRBJ1-2,TRBD1,.,TGCGCCAGCAGCTTGGCCGGGACAGGCATTAACTATGGCTACACCTTC,CASSLAGTGINYGYTF
TRBV5-6,TRBJ2-1,.,once,TGTGCCAGCAGCAGCCGGGACAATGAGCAGTTCTTC,CASSSRDNEQFF
TRBV9,TRBJ2-7,.,.,TGTGCCAGCAGCGTAGAAGCTGTGCAACTCTACGAGCAGTACTTC,CASSVEAVQLYEQYF
TRBV13,TRBJ1-1,.,.,TGTGCCAGCAGCACCGGGACGGGGGGTATTGAAGCTTTCTTT,CASSTGTGGIEAFF
TRBV4-2,TRBJ1-2,.,.,TGTGCCAGCAGCCAAGCGCGGGGGGCAAATAACTATGGCTACACCTTC,CASSQARGANNYGYTF
TRBV7-6,TRBJ2-7,.,.,TGTGCCAGCAGCTTAGGGGGCGGGATTTACGAGCAGTACTTC,CASSLGGGIYEQYF
TRBV10-1,TRBJ2-2,TRBD1,.,TGCGCCACCCAGTCGACAGGGACCGGGGAGCTGTTTTTT,CATQSTGTGELFF
TRBV20-1,TRBJ2-7,TRBD2,.,TGCAGTGCAGGACTAGCGGGGGAGCAGTACTTC,CSAGLAGEQYF
TRBV5-6,TRBJ2-3,.,.,TGTGCCAGCAGCGCCTATACAGATACGCAGTATTTT,CASSAYTDTQYF
TRBV11-2,TRBJ1-1,.,.,TGTGCCAGCAGCTTAGAGGTAGCGGCAGAAGCTTTCTTT,CASSLEVAAEAFF